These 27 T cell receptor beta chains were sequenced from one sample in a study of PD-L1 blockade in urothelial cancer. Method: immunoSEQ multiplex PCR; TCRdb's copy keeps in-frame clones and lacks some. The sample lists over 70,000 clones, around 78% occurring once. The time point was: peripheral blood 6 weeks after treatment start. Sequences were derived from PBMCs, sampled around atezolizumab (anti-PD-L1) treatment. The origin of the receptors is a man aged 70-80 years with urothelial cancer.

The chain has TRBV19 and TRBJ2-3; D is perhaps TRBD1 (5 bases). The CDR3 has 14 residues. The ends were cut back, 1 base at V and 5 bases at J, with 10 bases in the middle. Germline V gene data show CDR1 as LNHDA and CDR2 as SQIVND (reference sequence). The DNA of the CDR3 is TGTGCCAGTAGTATAGTAACAGGTAGAGATACGCAGTATTTT. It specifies CASSIVTGRDTQYF.

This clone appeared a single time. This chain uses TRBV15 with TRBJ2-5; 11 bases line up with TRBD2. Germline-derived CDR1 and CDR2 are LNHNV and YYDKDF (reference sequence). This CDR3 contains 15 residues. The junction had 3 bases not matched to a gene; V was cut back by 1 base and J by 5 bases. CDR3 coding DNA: TGTGCCACCAGCAGAGGACTAGCGGGACGGGAGACCCAGTACTTC. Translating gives CATSRGLAGRETQYF.

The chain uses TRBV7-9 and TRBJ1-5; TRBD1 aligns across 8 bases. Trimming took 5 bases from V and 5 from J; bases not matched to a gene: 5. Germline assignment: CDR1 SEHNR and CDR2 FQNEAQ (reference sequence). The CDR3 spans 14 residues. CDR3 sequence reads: CASSKDRGDQPQHF. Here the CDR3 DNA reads TGTGCCAGCAGCAAAGACAGGGGTGATCAGCCCCAGCATTTT.

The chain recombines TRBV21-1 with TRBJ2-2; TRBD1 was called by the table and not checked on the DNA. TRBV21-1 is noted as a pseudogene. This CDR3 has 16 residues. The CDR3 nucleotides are TGTGCCAGCAGCACAGGACAGGGGTATAGCACCGGGGAGCTGTTTTTT. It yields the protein CASSTGQGYSTGELFF.

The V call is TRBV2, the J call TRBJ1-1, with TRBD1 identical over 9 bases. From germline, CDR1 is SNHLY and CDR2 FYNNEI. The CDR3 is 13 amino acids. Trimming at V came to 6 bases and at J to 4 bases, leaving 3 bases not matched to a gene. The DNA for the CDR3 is TGTGCCAGCAGGGACAGGGGCGTCACTGAAGCTTTCTTT. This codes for CASRDRGVTEAFF.

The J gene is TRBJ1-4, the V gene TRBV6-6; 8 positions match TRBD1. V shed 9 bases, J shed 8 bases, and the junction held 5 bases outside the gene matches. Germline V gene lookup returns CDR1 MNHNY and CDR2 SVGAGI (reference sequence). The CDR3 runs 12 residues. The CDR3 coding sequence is TGTGCCAGTAGACAGGGGAACGAAAAACTGTTTTTT. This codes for CASRQGNEKLFF.

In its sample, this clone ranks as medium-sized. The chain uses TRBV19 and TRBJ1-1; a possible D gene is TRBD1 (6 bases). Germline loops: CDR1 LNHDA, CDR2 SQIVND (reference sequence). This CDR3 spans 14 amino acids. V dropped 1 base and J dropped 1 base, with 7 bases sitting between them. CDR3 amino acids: CASSIATGNTEAFF. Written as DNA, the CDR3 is TGTGCCAGTAGTATAGCGACAGGGAACACTGAAGCTTTCTTT.

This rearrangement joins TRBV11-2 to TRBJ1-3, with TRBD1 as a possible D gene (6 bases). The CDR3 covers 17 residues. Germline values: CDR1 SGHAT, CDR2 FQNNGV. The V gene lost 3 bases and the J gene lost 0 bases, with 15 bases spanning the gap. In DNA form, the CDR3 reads TGTGCCAGCAGCTTTTCGACAGGCTATGCCTCTGGAAACACCATATATTTT. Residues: CASSFSTGYASGNTIYF.

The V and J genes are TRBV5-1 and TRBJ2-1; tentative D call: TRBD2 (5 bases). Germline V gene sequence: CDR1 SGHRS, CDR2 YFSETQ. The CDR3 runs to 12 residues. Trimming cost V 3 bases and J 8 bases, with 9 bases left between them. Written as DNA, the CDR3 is TGCGCCAGCAGCTCCCTAGCAGATGAGCAGTTCTTC. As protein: CASSSLADEQFF.

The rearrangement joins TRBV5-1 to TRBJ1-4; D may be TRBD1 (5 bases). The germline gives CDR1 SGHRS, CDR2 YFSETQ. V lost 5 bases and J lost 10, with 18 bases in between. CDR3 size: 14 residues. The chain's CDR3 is CASRQDPGDGKLFF. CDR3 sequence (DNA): TGCGCCAGCAGACAGGACCCCGGCGATGGAAAACTGTTTTTT.

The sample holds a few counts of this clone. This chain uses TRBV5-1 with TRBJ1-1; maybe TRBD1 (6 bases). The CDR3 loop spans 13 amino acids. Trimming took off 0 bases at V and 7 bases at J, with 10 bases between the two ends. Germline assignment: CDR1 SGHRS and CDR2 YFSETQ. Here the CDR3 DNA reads TGCGCCAGCAGCTTGGACAGGGATGGTGAAGCTTTCTTT. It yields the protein CASSLDRDGEAFF.

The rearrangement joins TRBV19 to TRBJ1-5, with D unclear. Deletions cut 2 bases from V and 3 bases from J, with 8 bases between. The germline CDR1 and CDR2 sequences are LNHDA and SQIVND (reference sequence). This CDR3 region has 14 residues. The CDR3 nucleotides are TGTGCCAGTAGTATATCGGTCAACAATCAGCCCCAGCATTTT. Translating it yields CASSISVNNQPQHF.

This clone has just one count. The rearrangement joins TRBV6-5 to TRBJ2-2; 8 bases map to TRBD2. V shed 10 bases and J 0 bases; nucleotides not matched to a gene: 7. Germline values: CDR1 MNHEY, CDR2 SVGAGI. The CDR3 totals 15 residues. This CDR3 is CATSRTSSNTGELFF. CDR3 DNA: TGTGCCACTTCGAGGACTAGCTCGAACACCGGGGAGCTGTTTTTT.

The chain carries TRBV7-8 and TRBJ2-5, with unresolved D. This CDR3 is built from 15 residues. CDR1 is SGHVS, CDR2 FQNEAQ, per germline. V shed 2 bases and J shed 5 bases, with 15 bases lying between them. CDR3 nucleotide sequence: TGTGCCAGCAGCTTACGTCAGGTTGTGTCGGAGACCCAGTACTTC. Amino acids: CASSLRQVVSETQYF. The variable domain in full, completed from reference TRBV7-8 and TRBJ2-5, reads GAGVSQSPRYKVAKRGQDVALRCDPISGHVSLFWYQQALGQGPEFLTYFQNEAQLDKSGLPSDRFFAERPEGSVSTLKIQRTQQEDSAVYLCASSLRQVVSETQYFGPGTRLLVL.

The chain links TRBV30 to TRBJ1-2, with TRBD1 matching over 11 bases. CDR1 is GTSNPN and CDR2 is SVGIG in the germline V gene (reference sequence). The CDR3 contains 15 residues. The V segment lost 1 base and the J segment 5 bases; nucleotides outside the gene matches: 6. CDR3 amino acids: CAWSARGTGGYGYTF. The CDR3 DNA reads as TGTGCCTGGAGTGCTAGAGGGACAGGGGGATATGGCTACACCTTC.

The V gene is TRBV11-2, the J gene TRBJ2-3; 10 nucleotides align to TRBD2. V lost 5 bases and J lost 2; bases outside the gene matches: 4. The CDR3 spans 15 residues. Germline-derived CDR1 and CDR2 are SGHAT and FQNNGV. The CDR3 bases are TGTGCCAGCAGCCCCGGACTAGCGGACACAGATACGCAGTATTTT. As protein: CASSPGLADTDTQYF.

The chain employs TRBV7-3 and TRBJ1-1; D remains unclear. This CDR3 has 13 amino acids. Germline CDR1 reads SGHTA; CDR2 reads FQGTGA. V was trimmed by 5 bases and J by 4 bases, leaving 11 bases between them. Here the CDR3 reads CASSAQVGTEAFF. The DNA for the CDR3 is TGTGCCAGCAGCGCCCAGGTGGGCACTGAAGCTTTCTTT.

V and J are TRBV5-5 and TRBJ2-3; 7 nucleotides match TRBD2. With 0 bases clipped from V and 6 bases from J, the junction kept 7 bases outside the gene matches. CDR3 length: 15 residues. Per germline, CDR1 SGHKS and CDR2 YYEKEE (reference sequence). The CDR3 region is CASSLAAGEMDTQYF. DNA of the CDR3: TGTGCCAGCAGCTTGGCGGCGGGGGAGATGGATACGCAGTATTTT. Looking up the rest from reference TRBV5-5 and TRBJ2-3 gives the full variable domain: DAGVTQSPTHLIKTRGQQVTLRCSPISGHKSVSWYQQVLGQGPQFIFQYYEKEERGRGNFPDRFSARQFPNYSSELNVNALLLGDSALYLCASSLAAGEMDTQYFGPGTRLTVL.

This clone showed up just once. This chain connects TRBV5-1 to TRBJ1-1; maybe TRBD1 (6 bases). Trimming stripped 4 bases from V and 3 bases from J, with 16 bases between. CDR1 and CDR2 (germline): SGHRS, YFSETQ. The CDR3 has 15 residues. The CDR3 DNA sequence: TGCGCCAGCAGCGGTCAACAGGGAAGGGACACTGAAGCTTTCTTT. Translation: CASSGQQGRDTEAFF.

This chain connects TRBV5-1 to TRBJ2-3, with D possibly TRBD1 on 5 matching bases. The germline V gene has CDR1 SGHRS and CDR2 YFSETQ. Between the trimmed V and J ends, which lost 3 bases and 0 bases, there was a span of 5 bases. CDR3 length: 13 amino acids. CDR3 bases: TGCGCCAGCAGCTCAGGGAGCACAGATACGCAGTATTTT. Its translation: CASSSGSTDTQYF.

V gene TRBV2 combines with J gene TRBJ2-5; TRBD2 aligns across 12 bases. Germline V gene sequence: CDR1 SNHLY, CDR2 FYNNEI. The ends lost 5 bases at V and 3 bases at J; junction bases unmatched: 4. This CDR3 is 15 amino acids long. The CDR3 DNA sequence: TGTGCCAGCAGTCCGAGACTAGCGGGGGAAGAGACCCAGTACTTC. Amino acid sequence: CASSPRLAGEETQYF.

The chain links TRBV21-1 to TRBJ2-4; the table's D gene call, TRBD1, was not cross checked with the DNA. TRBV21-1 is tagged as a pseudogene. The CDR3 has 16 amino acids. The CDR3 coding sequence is TGTGCCAGCAGGCCGGACAGGGAAGGGGCCAAAAACATTCAGTACTTC. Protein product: CASRPDREGAKNIQYF.

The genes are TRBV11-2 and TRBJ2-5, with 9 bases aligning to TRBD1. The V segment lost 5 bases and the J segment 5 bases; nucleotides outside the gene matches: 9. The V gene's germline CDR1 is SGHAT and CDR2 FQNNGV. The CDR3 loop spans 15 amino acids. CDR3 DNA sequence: TGTGCCAGCAGCCCACGGACAGGGGTTGTGGAGACCCAGTACTTC. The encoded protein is CASSPRTGVVETQYF.

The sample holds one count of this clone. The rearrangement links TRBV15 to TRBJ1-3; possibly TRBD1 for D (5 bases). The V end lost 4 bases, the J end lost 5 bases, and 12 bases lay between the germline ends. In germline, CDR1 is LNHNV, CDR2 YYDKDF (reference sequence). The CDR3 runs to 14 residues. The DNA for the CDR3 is TGTGCCACCAGCAAAGGCAGGGTCAGAAACACCATATATTTT. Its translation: CATSKGRVRNTIYF.

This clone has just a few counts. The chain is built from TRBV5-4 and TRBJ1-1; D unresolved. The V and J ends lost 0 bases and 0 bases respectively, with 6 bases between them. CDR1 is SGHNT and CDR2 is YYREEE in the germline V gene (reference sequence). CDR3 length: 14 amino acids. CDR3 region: CASSLVSVNTEAFF. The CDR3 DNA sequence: TGTGCCAGCAGCTTGGTGTCGGTGAACACTGAAGCTTTCTTT. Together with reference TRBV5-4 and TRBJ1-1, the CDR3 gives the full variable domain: ETGVTQSPTHLIKTRGQQVTLRCSSQSGHNTVSWYQQALGQGPQFIFQYYREEENGRGNFPPRFSGLQFPNYSSELNVNALELDDSALYLCASSLVSVNTEAFFGQGTRLTVV.

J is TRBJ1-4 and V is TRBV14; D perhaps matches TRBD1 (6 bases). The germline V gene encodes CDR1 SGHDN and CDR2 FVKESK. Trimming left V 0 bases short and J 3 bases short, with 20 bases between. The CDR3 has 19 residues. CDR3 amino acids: CASSQDFFARGRSNEKLFF. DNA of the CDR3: TGTGCCAGCAGCCAAGATTTTTTCGCGAGGGGGAGATCTAATGAAAAACTGTTTTTT.

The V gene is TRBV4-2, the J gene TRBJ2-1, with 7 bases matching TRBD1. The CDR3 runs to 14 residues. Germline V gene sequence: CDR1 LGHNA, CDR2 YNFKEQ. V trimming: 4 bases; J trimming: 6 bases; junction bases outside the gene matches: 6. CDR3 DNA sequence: TGTGCCAGCAGCCCCCAGGACAGGACCAATGAGCAGTTCTTC. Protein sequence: CASSPQDRTNEQFF.